These 14 T cell receptor beta chains originate from one sample sequenced in a study of human T cells and chemical hapten exposure. The time point here: pre-sensitization, week 0. As for treatment: therapeutic diphenylcyclopropenone sensitization with weekly scalp DPC. TCRdb itself ran the RACE reads through MiXCR, one entry per CDR3 protein. The sample lists around 300,000 distinct CDR3 sequences, roughly 8% occurring once. This material consisted of whole blood, taken in connection with sensitization to the hapten diphenylcyclopropenone (DPC). The receptors stem from a man aged 18 to 29 with alopecia areata. Some clones in this sample may be carry-over from other donors' samples.

This clonotype turned up a few times. The chain recombines TRBV20-1 with TRBJ1-5; D is perhaps TRBD1 (6 bases). Trimming pared 1 base from V and 1 base from J, leaving 11 bases between. CDR3 size: 15 residues. Germline V gives CDR1 DFQATT, CDR2 SNEGSKA (reference sequence). The CDR3 here is CSARVTGISNQPQHF. In nucleotides, the CDR3 is TGCAGTGCTAGAGTAACAGGGATAAGCAATCAGCCCCAGCATTTT.

This clonotype was picked up many times. V usage is TRBV27 and J usage is TRBJ2-5, with D unresolved. The length of the CDR3 is 14 residues. Germline lookup yields CDR1 MNHEY and CDR2 SMNVEV (reference sequence). The ends were cut back, 1 base at V and 1 base at J, with 7 bases in the middle. The CDR3 region has the DNA TGTGCCAGCAGTTTATTGGGGTTCCAAGAGACCCAGTACTTC. Amino acids: CASSLLGFQETQYF.

The chain is built from TRBV4-2 and TRBJ2-1; TRBD2 matches 12 bases. J gave up 1 base and V 9 bases, and 4 bases lay outside the gene matches. Germline V gene sequence: CDR1 LGHNA, CDR2 YNFKEQ. The CDR3 consists of 15 residues. The CDR3 DNA is TGTGCCAGTAAGACTAGCGGGGGATCCTACAATGAGCAGTTCTTC. Protein sequence: CASKTSGGSYNEQFF.

The gene calls are TRBV6-2 or TRBV6-3 and TRBJ1-2; D gene ambiguous. Trimming took off 7 bases at V and 4 bases at J, with 13 bases between the two ends. Germline V gene sequence: CDR1 MNHEY, CDR2 SVGEGT. This CDR3 has 13 amino acids. The CDR3 DNA sequence: TGTGCCAGCACCCAGACCCTTCCCTATGGCTACACCTTC. As protein: CASTQTLPYGYTF.

V and J are TRBV12-3 or TRBV12-4 and TRBJ1-5, with D tentatively TRBD1 (5 bases). V was shortened by 6 bases and J by 1 base, with 13 bases between the two germline ends. CDR3 length: 15 amino acids. The CDR3 sequence: CASSGGFLSNQPQHF. In DNA form, the CDR3 reads TGTGCCAGCAGCGGGGGGTTTCTCAGCAATCAGCCCCAGCATTTT.

This chain connects TRBV28 to TRBJ2-5, with a tentative D call TRBD1 (5 bases). Germline CDR1 reads MDHEN; CDR2 reads SYDVKM. The CDR3 length is 17 residues. Trimming pared 2 bases from V and 5 bases from J, leaving 21 bases between. The CDR3 protein is CASSLRRLSGSAETQYF. As DNA, the CDR3 is TGTGCCAGCAGTTTACGTCGTTTATCAGGGTCTGCGGAGACCCAGTACTTC.

V usage is TRBV9 and J usage is TRBJ1-5; D ambiguous. The CDR3 has 15 residues. The V gene's germline CDR1 is SGDLS and CDR2 YYNGEE. With 2 bases removed from V and 7 bases from J, the gap between germline ends came to 16 bases. The CDR3 sequence is CASSVAGSSKQPQHF. CDR3 sequence (DNA): TGTGCCAGCAGCGTGGCCGGGTCTTCAAAACAGCCCCAGCATTTT.

The rearrangement uses TRBV20-1 and TRBJ2-7, with D perhaps assigned TRBD1 or TRBD2 (5 bases each). The CDR3 covers 15 residues. V was pared by 0 bases and J by 2 bases, with 14 bases between. The germline CDR1 and CDR2 sequences are DFQATT and SNEGSKA (reference sequence). The CDR3 loop reads CSARDLGVSAYEQYF. DNA of the CDR3: TGCAGTGCTAGAGATTTGGGGGTGTCCGCCTACGAGCAGTACTTC.

The table lists this clonotype with a few counts. The V gene is TRBV7-9, the J gene TRBJ2-7; D is undetermined. The V and J ends lost 4 bases and 0 bases respectively, with 7 bases between them. Germline-derived CDR1 and CDR2 are SEHNR and FQNEAQ (reference sequence). CDR3 length: 13 residues. Here the CDR3 DNA reads TGTGCCAGCAGCTCCCTCTCCTCCTACGAGCAGTACGTC. Amino acid sequence: CASSSLSSYEQYV.

The CDR3 is CASTRNYGYTF. The CDR3 coding sequence is TGTGCCAGCACAAGGAACTATGGCTACACCTTC. The gene calls are TRBV2 and TRBJ1-2; D unclear. The CDR3 runs 11 residues. Germline V CDR1 and CDR2: SNHLY, FYNNEI. V was clipped by 7 bases and J by 2 bases, with 5 bases between them.

This clonotype was counted between two and nine times. This chain links TRBV10-3 with TRBJ1-4; no clear D. The germline CDR1 and CDR2 sequences are ENHRY and SYGVKD. The CDR3 sequence is 14 residues long. V lost 8 bases and J lost 6, with 16 bases in between. This chain's CDR3 is CAIGRTEQDEKLFF. The CDR3 region has the DNA TGTGCCATCGGACGGACGGAACAAGATGAAAAACTGTTTTTT.

This rearrangement joins TRBV6-5 to TRBJ1-4, with a possible D match to TRBD1 (5 bases). V lost 4 bases to trimming and J lost 0 bases, with 9 bases between them. The CDR3 runs to 15 residues. Germline CDR1 MNHEY, CDR2 SVGAGI. This chain's CDR3 is CASSWDPSTNEKLFF. The CDR3 DNA is TGTGCCAGCAGTTGGGACCCCTCAACTAATGAAAAACTGTTTTTT.

This sequence joins TRBV6-4 and TRBJ2-2; a weak D match, TRBD1 (6 bases). V was clipped by 8 bases and J by 0 bases, with 10 bases between them. There are 14 residues in the CDR3. CDR1 MRHNA and CDR2 SNTAGT come from the germline V gene. This chain's CDR3 is CASQTGPNTGELFF. The DNA for the CDR3 is TGTGCCAGCCAAACAGGGCCGAACACCGGGGAGCTGTTTTTT.

This clonotype was counted at least ten times. The chain joins TRBV11-2 to TRBJ1-5, with D tentatively TRBD1 (6 bases). This CDR3 comprises 16 residues. Germline V gives CDR1 SGHAT, CDR2 FQNNGV. Trimming pared 1 base from V and 4 bases from J, leaving 14 bases between. The CDR3 spells CASSLVGGRGNQPQHF. The CDR3 DNA follows: TGTGCCAGCAGCTTAGTCGGGGGCAGGGGAAATCAGCCCCAGCATTTT.